This T cell receptor beta chain was captured in a study of blood T cell repertoires in COVID-19. On the study more broadly: T cells, B-cell-depleted T cells, or PBMCs provided the cDNA or gDNA that served as material.

The length of the CDR3 is 12 residues. The germline V and J ends were trimmed by 5 bases and 7 bases, with 14 bases remaining between them. CDR1 and CDR2 (germline): GTSNPN, SVGIG (reference sequence). Assignments of participants to cohorts depended upon their own reported clinical history. People in the exposed group encountered a COVID-19 case within 2 weeks before entering the study. Authors' methods: Counts of nucleated cells, estimated from reference gene primer amplification, were obtained. Generated by immunoSEQ multiplex PCR, the TCRdb table keeps only in-frame clones and is missing some. Clone size and the V and J calls come from that table; the DNA yielded D and trimming. The sample lists more than 350,000 clones, over 75% occurring once.

The material sequenced was PBMCs or T cells enriched from blood (not recorded which). The receptor's source is a woman under 30 who had been exposed to COVID-19. V is TRBV30 and J is TRBJ1-2, with a tentative D call TRBD1 (6 bases). The CDR3 sequence is CAWYSGVFGYTF. CDR3 DNA: TGTGCCTGGTATTCAGGGGTTTTTGGCTACACCTTC.